This T cell receptor (beta chain) came from a study of early T cells in non-severe SARS-CoV-2 infection. The V gene's germline CDR1 is MNHEY and CDR2 SVGEGT. This CDR3 has 13 residues. Trimming took 5 bases from V and 6 from J, leaving 11 bases between them. In TCRdb, the 5' RACE reads were re-called with MiXCR into one record per CDR3 protein. The data contain roughly 60,000 distinct CDR3 sequences, over 10% of them singletons. This sequence originates from an adult who was a healthcare worker with PCR-confirmed SARS-CoV-2 infection or an uninfected control (not recorded which). Sequencing used whole blood. The chain carries TRBV6-2 or TRBV6-3 and TRBJ2-1; either TRBD1 or TRBD2 may fit D (5 bases each). As DNA, the CDR3 is TGTGCCAGCAGTCAGGGACCGTCCAATGAGCAGTTCTTC. This sequence encodes CASSQGPSNEQFF.